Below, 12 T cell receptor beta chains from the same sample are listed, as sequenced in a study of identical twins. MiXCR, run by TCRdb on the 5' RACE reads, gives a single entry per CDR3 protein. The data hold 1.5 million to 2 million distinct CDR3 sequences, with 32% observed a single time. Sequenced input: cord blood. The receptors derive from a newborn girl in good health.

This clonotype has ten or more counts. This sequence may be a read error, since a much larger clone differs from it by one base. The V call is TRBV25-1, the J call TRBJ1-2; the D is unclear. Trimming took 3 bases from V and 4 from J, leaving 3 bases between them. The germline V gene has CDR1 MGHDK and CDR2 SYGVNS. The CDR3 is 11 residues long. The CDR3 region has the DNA TGTGCCAGCAGTGACACCTATGGCTACACCTTC. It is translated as CASSDTYGYTF.

The CDR3 reads CASGSHPRQTNTGELFF. CDR3 DNA: TGTGCTAGTGGTTCCCACCCCCGCCAAACGAACACCGGGGAGCTGTTTTTT. The genes are TRBV12-5 and TRBJ2-2; D gene ambiguous. The CDR3 has 17 amino acids. The V gene lost 4 bases and the J gene lost 0 bases, with 15 bases spanning the gap. Germline V gene sequence: CDR1 LGHNT, CDR2 FRNRAP.

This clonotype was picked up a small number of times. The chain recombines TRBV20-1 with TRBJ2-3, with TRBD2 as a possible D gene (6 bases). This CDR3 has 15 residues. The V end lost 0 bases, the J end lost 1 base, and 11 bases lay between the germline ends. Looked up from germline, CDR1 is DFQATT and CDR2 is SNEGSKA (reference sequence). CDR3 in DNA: TGCAGTGCTAGAGATCCCCCGGGAGGCACAGATACGCAGTATTTT. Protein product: CSARDPPGGTDTQYF.

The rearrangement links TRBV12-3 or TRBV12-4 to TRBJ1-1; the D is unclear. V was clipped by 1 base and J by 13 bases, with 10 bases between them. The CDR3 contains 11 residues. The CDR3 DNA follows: TGTGCCAGCAGTTTAGGACTCGCCGATTTCTTT. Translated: CASSLGLADFF.

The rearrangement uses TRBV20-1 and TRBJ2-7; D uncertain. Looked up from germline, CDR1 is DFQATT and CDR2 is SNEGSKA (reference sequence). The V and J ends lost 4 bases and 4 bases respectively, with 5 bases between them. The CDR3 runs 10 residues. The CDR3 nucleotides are TGCAGTGCTAAGGCTTACGAGCAGTACTTC. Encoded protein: CSAKAYEQYF.

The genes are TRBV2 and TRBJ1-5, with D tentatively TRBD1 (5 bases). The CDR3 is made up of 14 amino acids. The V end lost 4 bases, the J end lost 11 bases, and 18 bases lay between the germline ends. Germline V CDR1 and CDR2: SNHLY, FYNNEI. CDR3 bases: TGTGCCAGCAGTGGGGACCGGGCTCTATCGACCCAGCATTTT. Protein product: CASSGDRALSTQHF.

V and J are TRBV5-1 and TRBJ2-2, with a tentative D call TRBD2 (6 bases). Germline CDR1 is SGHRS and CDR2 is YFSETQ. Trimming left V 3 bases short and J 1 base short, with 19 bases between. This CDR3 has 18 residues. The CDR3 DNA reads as TGCGCCAGCAGCTCCCAAAGCCTGACTAGACTGAACACCGGGGAGCTGTTTTTT. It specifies CASSSQSLTRLNTGELFF.

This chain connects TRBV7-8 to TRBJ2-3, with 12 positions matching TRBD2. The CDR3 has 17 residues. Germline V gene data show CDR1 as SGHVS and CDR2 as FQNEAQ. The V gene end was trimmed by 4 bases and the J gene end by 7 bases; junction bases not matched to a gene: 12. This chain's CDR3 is CASSSSGGAMVWNTQYF. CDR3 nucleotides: TGTGCCAGCAGCTCTAGCGGGGGGGCGATGGTATGGAATACGCAGTATTTT.

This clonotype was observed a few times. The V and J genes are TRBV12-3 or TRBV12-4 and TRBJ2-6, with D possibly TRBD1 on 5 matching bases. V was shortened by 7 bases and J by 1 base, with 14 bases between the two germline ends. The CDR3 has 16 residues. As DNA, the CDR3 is TGTGCCAGCATCCAGGGTCGATATTCTGGGGCCAACGTCCTGACTTTC. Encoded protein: CASIQGRYSGANVLTF.

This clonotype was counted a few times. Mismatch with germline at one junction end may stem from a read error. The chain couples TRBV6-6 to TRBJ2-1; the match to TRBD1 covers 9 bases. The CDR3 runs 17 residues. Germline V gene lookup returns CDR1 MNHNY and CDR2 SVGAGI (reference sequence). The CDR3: CASSQTGGGKKDNEQFF. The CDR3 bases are TGTGCCAGCAGTCAGACAGGGGGAGGAAAGAAGGATAATGAGCAGTTCTTT.

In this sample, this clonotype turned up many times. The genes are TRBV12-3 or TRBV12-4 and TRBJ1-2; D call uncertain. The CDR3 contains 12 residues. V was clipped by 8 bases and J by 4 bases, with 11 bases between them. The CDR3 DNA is TGTGCCAGCGCTGGACGGATCTATGGCTACACCTTC. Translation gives CASAGRIYGYTF.

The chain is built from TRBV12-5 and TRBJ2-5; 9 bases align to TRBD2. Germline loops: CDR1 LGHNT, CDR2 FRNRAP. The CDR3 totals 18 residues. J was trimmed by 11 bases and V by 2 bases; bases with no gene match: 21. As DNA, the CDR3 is TGTGCTAGTGGTTTGCCGAACCTACTAGCGGGTTTCGGCAATGAGCAGTACTTC. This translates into CASGLPNLLAGFGNEQYF.